Listed below are T cell receptor beta chains from one sample, sequenced in a study of shared clonotypes between healthy human individuals. The protocol was immunoSEQ multiplex PCR, while the TCRdb copy is restricted to in-frame clones and leaves out a portion. The top ten hold approximately 0.39% of the sample, which has 2,500,000 or so clones, roughly 90% seen once. The sequencing sample was made of naive CD4+ T cells from PBMCs. Every receptor here comes from a man between 18 and 29 years old in good health. Some clones in this sample may be carry-over from other donors' samples. Both conserved end residues are part of each CDR3. A D gene is named only where the DNA matches it firmly. Clone size is not always given. Where it is, it says once, few, many or a class for expanded clones.

V gene: TRBV9; clone size: NA; J gene: TRBJ2-2; D gene: TRBD2; CDR3 DNA: TGTGCCAGCAGCGTCCTATCTAGCGGGAGAGTTCAGGCCGGGGAGCTGTTTTTT; CDR3 protein: CASSVLSSGRVQAGELFF
V gene: TRBV7-9; clone size: NA; J gene: TRBJ2-3; D gene: NA; CDR3 DNA: TGTGCCAGCAGCTTAGCGACGGGCCTAGCTGGTAGCACAGATACGCAGTATTTT; CDR3 protein: CASSLATGLAGSTDTQYF
V gene: TRBV2; clone size: NA; J gene: TRBJ2-7; D gene: NA; CDR3 DNA: TGTGCCAGCAGTTCAGACCCAGGTTCCTCGATCGAGCAGTACTTC; CDR3 protein: CASSSDPGSSIEQYF
V gene: TRBV5-1; clone size: NA; J gene: TRBJ2-1; D gene: TRBD1; CDR3 DNA: TGCGCCAGCAGCAGGGACAGGGAGCAGTTCTTC; CDR3 protein: CASSRDREQFF
V gene: TRBV6-5; clone size: NA; J gene: TRBJ2-3; D gene: TRBD2; CDR3 DNA: TGTGCCAGCAGTTACTTAGCGGGAGTAAGGGCAGATACGCAGTATTTT; CDR3 protein: CASSYLAGVRADTQYF
V gene: TRBV27; clone size: NA; J gene: TRBJ1-4; D gene: NA; CDR3 DNA: TGTGCCAGCAGTACCCGACCCCCAGGGACGGGCCGCGAAAAACTGTTTTTT; CDR3 protein: CASSTRPPGTGREKLFF
V gene: TRBV11-2; clone size: NA; J gene: TRBJ2-7; D gene: NA; CDR3 DNA: TGTGCCAGCAGCTTAGTTGTCAGGGCGACCTACGAGCAGTACTTC; CDR3 protein: CASSLVVRATYEQYF
V gene: TRBV6-5; clone size: NA; J gene: TRBJ2-2; D gene: TRBD2; CDR3 DNA: TGTGCCAGCAGTTATTATGCGGGAGATTTCACCGGGGAGCTGTTTTTT; CDR3 protein: CASSYYAGDFTGELFF
V gene: TRBV6-5; clone size: NA; J gene: TRBJ2-5; D gene: NA; CDR3 DNA: TGTGCCAGCAGTAGCTTGGCTCAAGAGACCCAGTACTTC; CDR3 protein: CASSSLAQETQYF
V gene: TRBV7-2; clone size: NA; J gene: TRBJ2-6; D gene: NA; CDR3 DNA: TGTGCCAGCAGCCTCAGGGAATACACCAACGTCCTGACTTTC; CDR3 protein: CASSLREYTNVLTF
V gene: TRBV27; clone size: NA; J gene: TRBJ2-7; D gene: NA; CDR3 DNA: TGTGCCAGCAGTTTATCGAGGAGGGTGGCCGACGAGCAGTACTTC; CDR3 protein: CASSLSRRVADEQYF
V gene: TRBV6-4; clone size: once; J gene: TRBJ2-5; D gene: NA; CDR3 DNA: TGTGCCAGCACACGGGACACGCAAGAGACCCAGTACTTC; CDR3 protein: CASTRDTQETQYF
V gene: TRBV30; clone size: NA; J gene: TRBJ2-1; D gene: TRBD2; CDR3 DNA: TGTGCCTGGAGTACGGGAGGGACCTACAATGAGCAGTTCTTC; CDR3 protein: CAWSTGGTYNEQFF
V gene: TRBV6-5; clone size: once; J gene: TRBJ2-3; D gene: NA; CDR3 DNA: TGTGCCAGCAGTGGCGAAGGGGGCACAGATACGCAGTATTTT; CDR3 protein: CASSGEGGTDTQYF
V gene: TRBV28; clone size: NA; J gene: TRBJ2-6; D gene: TRBD1; CDR3 DNA: TGTGCCAGCAGCCACCCGGGACAGGTCTCTGGGGCCAACGTCCTGACTTTC; CDR3 protein: CASSHPGQVSGANVLTF
V gene: TRBV2; clone size: NA; J gene: TRBJ1-1; D gene: NA; CDR3 DNA: TGTGCCAGCATCCGGACAGCTTCTGGCACTGAAGCTTTCTTT; CDR3 protein: CASIRTASGTEAFF
V gene: TRBV7-9; clone size: NA; J gene: TRBJ2-1; D gene: NA; CDR3 DNA: TGTGCCAGCAGCTTAGTTGGGCCGAGGAACAATGAGCAGTTCTTC; CDR3 protein: CASSLVGPRNNEQFF
V gene: TRBV6-5; clone size: NA; J gene: TRBJ1-2; D gene: TRBD1; CDR3 DNA: TGTGCCAGCAGCAGAGACAGGGGAGGTGGCTACACCTTC; CDR3 protein: CASSRDRGGGYTF
V gene: TRBV29-1; clone size: NA; J gene: TRBJ1-2; D gene: NA; CDR3 DNA: TGCAGCGCCCCAGAGGCTCCAGGGCCTTTGGATGGCTACACCTTC; CDR3 protein: CSAPEAPGPLDGYTF
V gene: TRBV7-3; clone size: NA; J gene: TRBJ2-1; D gene: TRBD2; CDR3 DNA: TGTGCCAGCAGCTACTGGGCCGGGACTAGCGTCAATGAGCAGTTCTTC; CDR3 protein: CASSYWAGTSVNEQFF
V gene: TRBV30; clone size: NA; J gene: TRBJ2-5; D gene: NA; CDR3 DNA: TGTGCCTGGAGCGGACAAGAGACCCAGTACTTC; CDR3 protein: CAWSGQETQYF
V gene: TRBV5-1; clone size: NA; J gene: TRBJ1-1; D gene: NA; CDR3 DNA: TGCGCCAGCAAACGAGGCGGGTCGCCGAACACTGAAGCTTTCTTT; CDR3 protein: CASKRGGSPNTEAFF
V gene: TRBV6-5; clone size: NA; J gene: TRBJ2-3; D gene: TRBD1; CDR3 DNA: TGTGCCAGCAGTTTGATAGGACAGGGATATACGCAGTATTTT; CDR3 protein: CASSLIGQGYTQYF
V gene: TRBV28; clone size: NA; J gene: TRBJ1-4; D gene: NA; CDR3 DNA: TGTGCCAGCAGTTTCATCTACGGGCCTAATGAAAAACTGTTTTTT; CDR3 protein: CASSFIYGPNEKLFF
V gene: TRBV14; clone size: NA; J gene: TRBJ2-7; D gene: TRBD2; CDR3 DNA: TGTGCCAGCAGCCCGGCCCTAGCGGGCTACGAGCAGTACTTC; CDR3 protein: CASSPALAGYEQYF
V gene: TRBV6-5; clone size: NA; J gene: TRBJ1-1; D gene: NA; CDR3 DNA: TGTGCCAGCAGTTTCCGTTGGGAGGGCACTGAAGCTTTCTTT; CDR3 protein: CASSFRWEGTEAFF
V gene: TRBV2; clone size: NA; J gene: TRBJ2-1; D gene: TRBD1; CDR3 DNA: TGTGCCAGCAGCTTCCGGTGGACAGGGCTAGGCAATGAGCAGTTCTTC; CDR3 protein: CASSFRWTGLGNEQFF
V gene: TRBV6-4; clone size: NA; J gene: TRBJ2-1; D gene: NA; CDR3 DNA: TGTGCCAGCAGTGGAGGTACGGGGTTCTTC; CDR3 protein: CASSGGTGFF
V gene: TRBV5-4; clone size: NA; J gene: TRBJ1-2; D gene: NA; CDR3 DNA: TGTGCCAGCAGCTCGGCCTCGGGACTCCTCGGCTACACCTTC; CDR3 protein: CASSSASGLLGYTF
V gene: TRBV6-1; clone size: NA; J gene: TRBJ1-2; D gene: NA; CDR3 DNA: TGTGCCAGCAGTGAAAGGGTTCCTGGCTACACCTTC; CDR3 protein: CASSERVPGYTF
V gene: TRBV5-1; clone size: NA; J gene: TRBJ2-1; D gene: NA; CDR3 DNA: TGCGCCAGCAGCCACCGGGACAATGAGCAGTTCTTC; CDR3 protein: CASSHRDNEQFF
V gene: TRBV30; clone size: NA; J gene: TRBJ1-5; D gene: TRBD1; CDR3 DNA: TGTGCCTGGAGTTTCGGACAGGGAGCAAATCAGCCCCAGCATTTT; CDR3 protein: CAWSFGQGANQPQHF
V gene: TRBV28; clone size: NA; J gene: TRBJ1-2; D gene: NA; CDR3 DNA: TGTGCCAGCAGTGTTCCAGGGACTAACTATGGCTACACCTTC; CDR3 protein: CASSVPGTNYGYTF
V gene: TRBV7-9; clone size: NA; J gene: TRBJ2-5; D gene: NA; CDR3 DNA: TGTGCCAGCAGCTTAGGGACTCCCCCAGAGACCCAGTACTTC; CDR3 protein: CASSLGTPPETQYF
V gene: TRBV19; clone size: once; J gene: TRBJ1-5; D gene: NA; CDR3 DNA: TGTGCCAGTTCCCGTTCGGGAAATCAGCCCCAGCATTTT; CDR3 protein: CASSRSGNQPQHF
V gene: TRBV5-1; clone size: NA; J gene: TRBJ2-5; D gene: NA; CDR3 DNA: TGCGCCAGCAGCCTGAGCCTAGTTCAAGAGACCCAGTACTTC; CDR3 protein: CASSLSLVQETQYF
V gene: TRBV5-1; clone size: NA; J gene: TRBJ1-2; D gene: TRBD1; CDR3 DNA: TGCGCCAGCAGCTTAGGGACAGGGGGTAATGGCTACACCTTC; CDR3 protein: CASSLGTGGNGYTF
V gene: TRBV6-1; clone size: NA; J gene: TRBJ2-5; D gene: NA; CDR3 DNA: TGTGCCAGCAGCGTGGGGAAAGAGACCCAGTACTTC; CDR3 protein: CASSVGKETQYF
V gene: TRBV28; clone size: NA; J gene: TRBJ1-2; D gene: TRBD1; CDR3 DNA: TGTGCCAGCAGCCCAGGGGGCGGTAACTATGGCTACACCTTC; CDR3 protein: CASSPGGGNYGYTF
V gene: TRBV5-4; clone size: NA; J gene: TRBJ1-5; D gene: NA; CDR3 DNA: TGTGCCAGCAGCTTGATGAGTACAGCAGATCAGCCCCAGCATTTT; CDR3 protein: CASSLMSTADQPQHF